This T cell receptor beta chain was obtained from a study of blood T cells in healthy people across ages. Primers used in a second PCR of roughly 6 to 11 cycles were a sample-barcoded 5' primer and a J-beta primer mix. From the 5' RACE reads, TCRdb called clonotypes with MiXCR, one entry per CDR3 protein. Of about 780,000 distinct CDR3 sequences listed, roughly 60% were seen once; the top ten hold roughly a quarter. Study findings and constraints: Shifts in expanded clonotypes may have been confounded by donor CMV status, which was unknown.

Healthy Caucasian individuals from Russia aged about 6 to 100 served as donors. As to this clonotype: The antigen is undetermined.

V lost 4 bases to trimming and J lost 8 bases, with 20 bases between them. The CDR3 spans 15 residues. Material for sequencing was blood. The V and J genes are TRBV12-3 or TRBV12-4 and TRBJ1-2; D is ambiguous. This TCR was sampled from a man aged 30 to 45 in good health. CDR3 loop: CASSSLSRGAEGYTF. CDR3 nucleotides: TGTGCCAGCAGTTCTCTATCTCGGGGTGCGGAAGGCTACACCTTC.